The 8 T cell receptor beta chains presented below share a single source sample, sequenced in a study of early T cells in non-severe SARS-CoV-2 infection. Each CDR3 protein gets one entry after TCRdb re-called the 5' RACE reads with MiXCR. Of 65,000 to 95,000 distinct CDR3 sequences in the sample, approximately 5% were seen once. Sequenced material: whole blood, taken at baseline. The receptors here all came from an adult who was a healthcare worker with PCR-confirmed SARS-CoV-2 infection or an uninfected control (not recorded which).

This clonotype was picked up many times. In DNA, the CDR3 is TGTGCCAGCAGCGTAGTCCCGGAGGGGAATGAGCAGTTCTTC. As protein: CASSVVPEGNEQFF. V gene TRBV9 combines with J gene TRBJ2-1; D is perhaps TRBD2 (6 bases). The CDR3 has 14 residues. CDR1 and CDR2 (germline): SGDLS, YYNGEE. The V gene lost 0 bases and the J gene lost 7 bases, with 11 bases spanning the gap.

The chain has TRBV5-1 and TRBJ2-7; D call uncertain. V lost 0 bases and J lost 3, with 7 bases in between. CDR1 is SGHRS, CDR2 YFSETQ, per germline. The CDR3 sequence is 13 residues long. This CDR3 is CASSLAPVYEQYF. CDR3 coding DNA: TGCGCCAGCAGCTTGGCGCCAGTCTACGAGCAGTACTTC.

This clonotype was recorded a few times. The genes are TRBV11-3 and TRBJ2-1; D call uncertain. The V and J ends lost 5 bases and 5 bases respectively, with 16 bases between them. The V gene's germline CDR1 is SGHNT and CDR2 YENEEA. This CDR3 is built from 15 residues. The CDR3 region is CASSPLSGLDNEQFF. The CDR3 DNA reads as TGTGCCAGCAGCCCCCTTTCCGGTTTAGACAATGAGCAGTTCTTC. Full variable domain (missing parts from reference TRBV11-3 and TRBJ2-1): EAGVVQSPRYKIIEKKQPVAFWCNPISGHNTLYWYLQNLGQGPELLIRYENEEAVDDSQLPKDRFSAERLKGVDSTLKIQPAELGDSAVYLCASSPLSGLDNEQFFGPGTRLTVL.

This clonotype occurred a few times. The rearrangement joins TRBV7-7 to TRBJ2-3; D remains ambiguous. The V end lost 2 bases, the J end lost 1 base, and 7 bases lay between the germline ends. This CDR3 is built from 14 residues. Germline V gene lookup returns CDR1 SSHAT and CDR2 FNYEAQ (reference sequence). CDR3 coding DNA: TGTGCCAGCAGCTTACATCAGGGCACAGATACGCAGTATTTT. Translating gives CASSLHQGTDTQYF.

The CDR3 coding sequence is TGCGCCAGCAGCTCTAGCGGGATAACAGATACGCAGTATTTT. Its translation is CASSSSGITDTQYF. The chain joins TRBV5-1 to TRBJ2-3, with 9 bases aligning to TRBD2. The CDR3 totals 14 residues. The germline CDR1 and CDR2 sequences are SGHRS and YFSETQ. V dropped 3 bases and J dropped 3; count of bases not matched to a gene: 2.

In this sample, this clonotype turned up a few times. This chain joins TRBV18 and TRBJ1-3; D is ambiguous. CDR3 size: 16 residues. The germline V gene has CDR1 KGHSH and CDR2 LQKENI. Trimming shortened V by 0 bases and J by 0 bases, and 9 bases separated the two germline ends. CDR3 DNA sequence: TGTGCCAGCTCACCACCATCTGGAAACTCTGGAAACACCATATATTTT. The encoded protein is CASSPPSGNSGNTIYF.

In this sample, this clonotype turned up many times. The chain links TRBV6-5 to TRBJ2-7; 9 nucleotides line up with TRBD1. This CDR3 is built from 15 residues. The V segment lost 2 bases and the J segment 2 bases; nucleotides outside the gene matches: 4. Germline loops: CDR1 MNHEY, CDR2 SVGAGI. In DNA, the CDR3 is TGTGCCAGCAGTTACGGGACAGGGCGAACCTACGAGCAGTACTTC. Amino acids: CASSYGTGRTYEQYF.

In this sample, this clonotype turned up many times. The chain couples TRBV29-1 to TRBJ1-5; 8 bases agree with TRBD1. This CDR3 is 14 amino acids long. CDR1 is SQVTM and CDR2 is ANQGSEA in the germline V gene. Trimming cost V 4 bases and J 6 bases; bases outside gene matches: 8. The CDR3 coding sequence is TGCAGCGTTGGCTTCCAGGGGGCAGGTCAGCCCCAGCATTTT. Its protein product is CSVGFQGAGQPQHF.